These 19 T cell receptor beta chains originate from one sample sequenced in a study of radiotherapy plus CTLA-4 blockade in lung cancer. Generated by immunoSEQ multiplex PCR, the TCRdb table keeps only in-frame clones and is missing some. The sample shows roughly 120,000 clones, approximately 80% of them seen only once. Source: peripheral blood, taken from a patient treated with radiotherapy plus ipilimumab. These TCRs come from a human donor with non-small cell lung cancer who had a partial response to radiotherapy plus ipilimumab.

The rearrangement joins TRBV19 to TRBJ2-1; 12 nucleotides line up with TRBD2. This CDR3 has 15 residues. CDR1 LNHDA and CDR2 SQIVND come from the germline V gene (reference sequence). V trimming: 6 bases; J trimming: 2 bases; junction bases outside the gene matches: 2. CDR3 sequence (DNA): TGTGCCAGTAGCGGACTAGCGGGGACCTACAATGAGCAGTTCTTC. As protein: CASSGLAGTYNEQFF.

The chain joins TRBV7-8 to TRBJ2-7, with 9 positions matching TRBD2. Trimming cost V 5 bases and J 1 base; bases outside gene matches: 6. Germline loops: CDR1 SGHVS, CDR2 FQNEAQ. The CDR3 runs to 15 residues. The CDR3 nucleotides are TGTGCCAGCAGCCTAGGACTAGCGCCTTCCTACGAGCAGTACTTC. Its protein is CASSLGLAPSYEQYF.

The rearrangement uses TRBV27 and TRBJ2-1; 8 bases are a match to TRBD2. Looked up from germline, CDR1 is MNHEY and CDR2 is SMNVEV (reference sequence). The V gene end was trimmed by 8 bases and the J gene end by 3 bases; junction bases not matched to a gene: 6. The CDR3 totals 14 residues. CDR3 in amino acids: CASHQRESYNEQFF. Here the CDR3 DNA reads TGTGCCAGCCACCAGCGGGAGAGCTACAATGAGCAGTTCTTC.

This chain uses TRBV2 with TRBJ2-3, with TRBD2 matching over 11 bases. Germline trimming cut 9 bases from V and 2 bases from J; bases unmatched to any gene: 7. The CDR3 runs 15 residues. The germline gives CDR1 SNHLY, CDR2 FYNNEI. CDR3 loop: CASGLAGGTTDTQYF. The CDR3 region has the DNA TGTGCCAGTGGGTTAGCGGGAGGGACCACAGATACGCAGTATTTT.

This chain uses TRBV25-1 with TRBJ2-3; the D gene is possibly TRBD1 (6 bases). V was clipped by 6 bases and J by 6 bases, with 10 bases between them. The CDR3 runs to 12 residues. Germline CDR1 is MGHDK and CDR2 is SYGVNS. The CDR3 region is CASRSTGDTQYF. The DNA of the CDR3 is TGTGCCAGCAGGTCGACAGGCGATACGCAGTATTTT.

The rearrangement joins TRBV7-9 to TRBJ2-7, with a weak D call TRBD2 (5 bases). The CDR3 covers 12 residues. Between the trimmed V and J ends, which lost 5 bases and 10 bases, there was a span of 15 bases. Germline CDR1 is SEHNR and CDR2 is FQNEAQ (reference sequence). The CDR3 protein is CASSPWAGTQYF. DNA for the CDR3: TGTGCCAGCAGCCCCTGGGCGGGTACCCAGTACTTC.

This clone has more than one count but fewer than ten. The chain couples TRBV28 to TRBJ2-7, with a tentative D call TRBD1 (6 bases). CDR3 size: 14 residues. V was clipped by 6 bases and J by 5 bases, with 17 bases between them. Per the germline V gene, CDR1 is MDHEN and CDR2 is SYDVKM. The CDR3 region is CASRTTQGSNEQYF. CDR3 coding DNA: TGTGCCAGCAGAACTACCCAGGGGAGCAACGAGCAGTACTTC.

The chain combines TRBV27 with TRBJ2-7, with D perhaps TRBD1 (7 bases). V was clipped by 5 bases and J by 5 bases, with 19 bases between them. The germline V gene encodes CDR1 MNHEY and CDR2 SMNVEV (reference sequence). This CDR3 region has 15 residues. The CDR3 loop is CASSRFQGGGHEQYV. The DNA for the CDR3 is TGTGCCAGCAGTCGGTTCCAGGGGGGAGGACACGAGCAGTACGTC.

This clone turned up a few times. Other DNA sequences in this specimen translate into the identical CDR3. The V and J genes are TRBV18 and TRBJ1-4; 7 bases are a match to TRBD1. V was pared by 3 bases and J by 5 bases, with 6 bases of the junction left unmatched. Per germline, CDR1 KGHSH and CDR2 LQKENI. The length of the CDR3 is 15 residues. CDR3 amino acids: CASSPGGQRNEKLFF. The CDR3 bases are TGTGCCAGCTCACCGGGGGGACAGCGAAATGAAAAACTGTTTTTT.

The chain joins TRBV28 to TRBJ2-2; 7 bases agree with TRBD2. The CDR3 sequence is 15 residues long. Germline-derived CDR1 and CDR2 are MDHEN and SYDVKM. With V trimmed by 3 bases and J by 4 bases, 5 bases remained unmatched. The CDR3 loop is CASSFGGSGTGELFF. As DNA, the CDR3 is TGTGCCAGCAGTTTCGGCGGGAGTGGCACCGGGGAGCTGTTTTTT.

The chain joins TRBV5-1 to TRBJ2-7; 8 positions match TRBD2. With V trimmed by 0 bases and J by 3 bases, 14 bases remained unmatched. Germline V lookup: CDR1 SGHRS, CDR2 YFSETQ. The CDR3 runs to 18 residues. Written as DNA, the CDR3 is TGCGCCAGCAGCTTGGAGACCGGGGGGTTAGCGGGGTTCTACGAGCAGTACTTC. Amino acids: CASSLETGGLAGFYEQYF. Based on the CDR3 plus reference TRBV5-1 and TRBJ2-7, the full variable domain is KAGVTQTPRYLIKTRGQQVTLSCSPISGHRSVSWYQQTPGQGLQFLFEYFSETQRNKGNFPGRFSGRQFSNSRSEMNVSTLELGDSALYLCASSLETGGLAGFYEQYFGPGTRLTVT.

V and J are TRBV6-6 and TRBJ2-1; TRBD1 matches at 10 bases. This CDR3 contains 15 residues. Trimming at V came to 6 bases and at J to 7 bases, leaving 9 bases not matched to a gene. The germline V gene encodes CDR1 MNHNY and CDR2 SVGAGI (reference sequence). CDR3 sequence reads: CASSDGQGGRNEQFF. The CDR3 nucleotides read TGTGCCAGCAGCGATGGACAGGGGGGACGGAATGAGCAGTTCTTC.

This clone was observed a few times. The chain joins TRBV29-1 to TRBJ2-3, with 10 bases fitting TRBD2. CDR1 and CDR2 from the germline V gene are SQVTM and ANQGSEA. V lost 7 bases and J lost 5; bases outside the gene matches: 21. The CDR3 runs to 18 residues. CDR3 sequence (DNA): TGCAGCGCAGCCCGGACAGGGAGAGCGGGAGGGCCGGGAGATACGCAGTATTTT. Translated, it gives CSAARTGRAGGPGDTQYF.

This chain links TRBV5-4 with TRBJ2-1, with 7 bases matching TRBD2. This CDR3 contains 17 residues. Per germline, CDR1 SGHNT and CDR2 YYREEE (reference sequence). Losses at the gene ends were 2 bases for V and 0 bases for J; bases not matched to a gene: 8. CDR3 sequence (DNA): TGTGCCAGCAGCTTCCCACCCTCGGGGGGCTCCTACAATGAGCAGTTCTTC. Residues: CASSFPPSGGSYNEQFF.

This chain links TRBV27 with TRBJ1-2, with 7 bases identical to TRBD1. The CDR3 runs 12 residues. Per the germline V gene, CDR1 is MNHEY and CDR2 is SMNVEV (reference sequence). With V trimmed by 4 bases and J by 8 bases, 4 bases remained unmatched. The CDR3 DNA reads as TGTGCCAGCAGTTCAGGGGGAAGGGGCTACACCTTC. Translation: CASSSGGRGYTF.

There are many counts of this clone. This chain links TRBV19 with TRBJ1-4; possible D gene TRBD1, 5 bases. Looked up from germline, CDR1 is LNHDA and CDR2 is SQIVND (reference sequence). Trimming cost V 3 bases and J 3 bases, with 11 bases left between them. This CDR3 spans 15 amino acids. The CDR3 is CASSIIQDANEKLFF. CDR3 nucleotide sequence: TGTGCCAGTAGTATCATACAGGATGCTAATGAAAAACTGTTTTTT.

The CDR3 protein is CASSSRVSSGSTYEQYF. The CDR3, as DNA: TGTGCCAGCAGTTCAAGGGTTTCTAGCGGGAGCACCTACGAGCAGTACTTC. The chain uses TRBV7-6 and TRBJ2-7; 10 bases agree with TRBD2. CDR3 length: 17 residues. Germline CDR1 SGHVS, CDR2 FNYEAQ. V shed 6 bases and J 2 bases; nucleotides not matched to a gene: 13.

The CDR3, as DNA: TGTGCCAGCAGCCCGGGGGGGGGCCGGGGCTACACCTTC. Translating it yields CASSPGGGRGYTF. This chain joins TRBV7-2 and TRBJ1-2, with a possible D match to TRBD1 (6 bases). Per the germline V gene, CDR1 is SGHTA and CDR2 is FQGNSA. The CDR3 runs to 13 residues. Trimming shortened V by 5 bases and J by 8 bases, and 15 bases separated the two germline ends. The variable domain in full, with the rest retrieved from reference TRBV7-2 and TRBJ1-2, is GAGVSQSPSNKVTEKGKDVELRCDPISGHTALYWYRQSLGQGLEFLIYFQGNSAPDKSGLPSDRFSAERTGGSVSTLTIQRTQQEDSAVYLCASSPGGGRGYTFGSGTRLTVV.

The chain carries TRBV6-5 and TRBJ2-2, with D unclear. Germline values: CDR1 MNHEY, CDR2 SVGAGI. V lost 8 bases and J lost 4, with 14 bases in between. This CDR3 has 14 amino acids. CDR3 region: CASCETHSTGELFF. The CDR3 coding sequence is TGTGCCAGCTGCGAGACACATTCCACCGGGGAGCTGTTTTTT.